These 25 T cell receptor beta chains were sequenced from one sample in a study of control samples from healthy donors and cancer patients. Produced via immunoSEQ multiplex PCR; TCRdb's table is partial and in-frame only. This sample has roughly 120,000 clones; about 95% occur once, and the top ten carry 3.6%. Sequencing used blood. Receptors were obtained from a man aged 30 to 39 in good health.

The rearrangement joins TRBV4-3 to TRBJ2-1; 9 positions match TRBD2. The V gene's germline CDR1 is LGHNA and CDR2 YSLEER. The V segment lost 1 base and the J segment 0 bases; nucleotides outside the gene matches: 10. CDR3 size: 19 residues. CDR3: CASSQGRAGGSASYNEQFF. The CDR3 DNA reads as TGCGCCAGCAGCCAAGGGCGAGCGGGGGGCTCCGCCTCCTACAATGAGCAGTTCTTC.

V and J are TRBV12-3 or TRBV12-4 and TRBJ1-6; a possible D gene is TRBD1 (5 bases). This CDR3 spans 13 amino acids. V was clipped by 5 bases and J by 11 bases, with 13 bases between them. The CDR3 DNA is TGTGCCAGCAGTCTCGACGAGGGGACACCCCTCCACTTT. Protein product: CASSLDEGTPLHF.

The V gene is TRBV6-2 or TRBV6-3, the J gene TRBJ1-1; D unresolved. The CDR3 sequence is 16 residues long. V dropped 5 bases and J dropped 1 base, with 17 bases sitting between them. The germline CDR1 and CDR2 sequences are MNHEY and SVGEGT. This chain's CDR3 is CASSPARGRANTEAFF. The DNA of the CDR3 is TGTGCCAGCAGTCCCGCTCGGGGAAGGGCGAACACTGAAGCTTTCTTT.

In this sample, this clone turned up a few times. The J gene is TRBJ1-1, the V gene TRBV10-3; 7 bases match TRBD1. V lost 5 bases, J lost 5 bases, and 2 bases stayed unmatched. Germline V lookup: CDR1 ENHRY, CDR2 SYGVKD. The CDR3 spans 12 residues. CDR3 nucleotides: TGTGCCATCAGTCCGACAGGGACTGAAGCTTTCTTT. As protein: CAISPTGTEAFF.

The chain carries TRBV30 and TRBJ2-3; 9 bases map to TRBD2. Losses at the gene ends were 1 base for V and 1 base for J; bases not matched to a gene: 6. The CDR3 consists of 16 residues. Germline V gives CDR1 GTSNPN, CDR2 SVGIG (reference sequence). The CDR3 sequence: CAWSGVAGARTDTQYF. CDR3 DNA sequence: TGTGCCTGGAGTGGGGTAGCGGGGGCCCGCACAGATACGCAGTATTTT.

This rearrangement joins TRBV3-1 (or the pseudogene TRBV3-2) to TRBJ1-3; D might be TRBD1 (6 bases). The CDR3 is 16 amino acids. The V end lost 1 base, the J end lost 4 bases, and 14 bases lay between the germline ends. CDR1 and CDR2 from the germline V gene are LGHDT and YNNKEL (reference sequence). The CDR3 region has the DNA TGTGCCAGCAGCCAAGGTGCGGGGGCGCCGGGAAACACCATATATTTT. It yields the protein CASSQGAGAPGNTIYF.

This sequence joins TRBV12-3 or TRBV12-4 and TRBJ2-7; the match to TRBD1 covers 8 bases. The CDR3 extends over 13 amino acids. Trimming at V came to 8 bases and at J to 4 bases, leaving 7 bases not matched to a gene. This CDR3 is CASSKDRAYEQYF. CDR3 in DNA: TGTGCCAGCTCGAAGGACAGGGCTTACGAGCAGTACTTC.

This clone has a handful of counts. This chain connects TRBV7-2 to TRBJ2-7; no definite D call. Germline values: CDR1 SGHTA, CDR2 FQGNSA. CDR3 length: 13 amino acids. V was trimmed by 1 base and J by 6 bases, leaving 10 bases between them. The CDR3 nucleotides are TGTGCCAGCAGCTTAGTCACCTGGGGCGAGCAGTACTTC. Translated, it gives CASSLVTWGEQYF. Together with reference TRBV7-2 and TRBJ2-7, the CDR3 gives the full variable domain: GAGVSQSPSNKVTEKGKDVELRCDPISGHTALYWYRQSLGQGLEFLIYFQGNSAPDKSGLPSDRFSAERTGGSVSTLTIQRTQQEDSAVYLCASSLVTWGEQYFGPGTRLTVT.

In this sample, this clone turned up once. The V and J genes are TRBV28 and TRBJ1-2; 9 bases line up with TRBD1. This CDR3 comprises 15 residues. J lost 3 bases, V lost 4 bases, and 6 bases had no gene match. The germline gives CDR1 MDHEN, CDR2 SYDVKM. The CDR3 region has the DNA TGTGCCAGCAGTTCGACACAGGGGGCTTACTATGGCTACACCTTC. Translation: CASSSTQGAYYGYTF.

The rearrangement links TRBV7-9 to TRBJ1-5; no clear D. V lost 1 base and J 5 bases, leaving 12 bases between the germline ends. The germline V gene encodes CDR1 SEHNR and CDR2 FQNEAQ (reference sequence). This CDR3 has 15 amino acids. CDR3 amino acids: CASSLGTPRDQPQHF. The CDR3 DNA sequence: TGTGCCAGCAGCTTAGGGACCCCGAGGGATCAGCCCCAGCATTTT.

V usage is TRBV6-5 and J usage is TRBJ2-7; 7 nucleotides line up with TRBD1. The CDR3 sequence is 14 residues long. J was trimmed by 2 bases and V by 8 bases; bases with no gene match: 9. Germline loops: CDR1 MNHEY, CDR2 SVGAGI. DNA of the CDR3: TGTGCCAGCGGAGACCGGGACAGAACCTACGAGCAGTACTTC. Translating gives CASGDRDRTYEQYF.

The V gene is TRBV30, the J gene TRBJ2-7; D remains ambiguous. Per germline, CDR1 GTSNPN and CDR2 SVGIG (reference sequence). With 1 base removed from V and 3 bases from J, the gap between germline ends came to 4 bases. CDR3 length equals 11 residues. CDR3 amino acids: CAWSGNYEQYF. In DNA form, the CDR3 reads TGTGCCTGGAGTGGCAACTACGAGCAGTACTTC. Complete variable domain (other parts from reference TRBV30 and TRBJ2-7): SQTIHQWPATLVQPVGSPLSLECTVEGTSNPNLYWYRQAAGRGLQLLFYSVGIGQISSEVPQNLSASRPQDRQFILSSKKLLLSDSGFYLCAWSGNYEQYFGPGTRLTVT.

V gene TRBV7-9 combines with J gene TRBJ2-5, with TRBD2 matching 8 bases. CDR1 SEHNR and CDR2 FQNEAQ come from the germline V gene (reference sequence). The CDR3 runs 15 residues. With 8 bases clipped from V and 5 bases from J, the junction kept 13 bases outside the gene matches. This CDR3 is CASFPPQLAVETQYF. The DNA of the CDR3 is TGTGCCAGCTTCCCCCCCCAACTAGCGGTTGAGACCCAGTACTTC.

The chain joins TRBV9 to TRBJ1-3; 7 positions agree with TRBD1. Germline trimming cut 3 bases from V and 4 bases from J; bases unmatched to any gene: 10. Germline CDR1 is SGDLS and CDR2 is YYNGEE. CDR3 size: 16 residues. CDR3 sequence reads: CASSDRTGTTGNTIYF. The CDR3 coding sequence is TGTGCCAGCAGCGACCGGACAGGCACTACGGGAAACACCATATATTTT.

This clone was seen only once. This chain uses TRBV6-5 with TRBJ1-5; TRBD1 agrees at 8 bases. This CDR3 region has 14 residues. From germline, CDR1 is MNHEY and CDR2 SVGAGI. V trimming: 7 bases; J trimming: 7 bases; junction bases outside the gene matches: 9. The CDR3 bases are TGTGCCAGCACTGGACAGGGTAGTGGACAGCCCCAGCATTTT. Encoded protein: CASTGQGSGQPQHF.

The chain recombines TRBV6-5 with TRBJ2-3; TRBD2 is a possible D gene (5 bases). Germline CDR1 MNHEY, CDR2 SVGAGI. Trimming removed 5 bases at V and 3 bases at J, with 12 bases between. The CDR3 length is 14 residues. In DNA, the CDR3 is TGTGCCAGCAGTCGGACTCAACGGACAGATACGCAGTATTTT. It encodes CASSRTQRTDTQYF.

This rearrangement joins TRBV10-3 to TRBJ1-4; unclear D gene. V shed 3 bases and J shed 8 bases, with 13 bases lying between them. CDR3 length: 14 amino acids. Germline CDR1 reads ENHRY; CDR2 reads SYGVKD. CDR3 sequence reads: CAISDQGSWEKLFF. In DNA form, the CDR3 reads TGTGCCATCAGTGATCAAGGATCGTGGGAAAAACTGTTTTTT.

CDR3 residues: CASSQLIPGSRAGELFF. The CDR3 nucleotides read TGCGCCAGCAGCCAGCTAATCCCGGGGAGTCGGGCCGGGGAGCTGTTTTTT. V is TRBV4-1 and J is TRBJ2-2; tentative D call: TRBD2 (5 bases). In germline, CDR1 is MGHRA, CDR2 YSYEKL. V was clipped by 3 bases and J by 6 bases, with 20 bases between them. The CDR3 runs to 17 residues.

V usage is TRBV21-1 and J usage is TRBJ2-3; TRBD2 is the table's D call and was not checked against the DNA. TRBV21-1 is an annotated pseudogene. This CDR3 contains 15 residues. In DNA form, the CDR3 reads TGTGCCAGTTTTCCTAGCGGGGGGGGCACAGATACGCAGTATTTT. This encodes CASFPSGGGTDTQYF.

The genes are TRBV12-5 and TRBJ2-1; D is uncertain. V shed 0 bases and J shed 0 bases, with 12 bases lying between them. Germline-derived CDR1 and CDR2 are LGHNT and FRNRAP. The CDR3 loop spans 17 amino acids. The CDR3 spells CASGLVNLTSSYNEQFF. The CDR3 bases are TGTGCTAGTGGTTTGGTAAACCTCACGAGCTCCTACAATGAGCAGTTCTTC. Using reference TRBV12-5 and TRBJ2-1 for the parts outside the CDR3, the full variable domain is DARVTQTPRHKVTEMGQEVTMRCQPILGHNTVFWYRQTMMQGLELLAYFRNRAPLDDSGMPKDRFSAEMPDATLATLKIQPSEPRDSAVYFCASGLVNLTSSYNEQFFGPGTRLTVL.

The V and J genes are TRBV19 and TRBJ1-3; D gene unclear. The ends were cut back, 7 bases at V and 0 bases at J, with 10 bases in the middle. The germline gives CDR1 LNHDA, CDR2 SQIVND (reference sequence). The CDR3 runs 14 residues. The CDR3 coding sequence is TGTGCCAGTACTTTTGGAGACTCTGGAAACACCATATATTTT. Translation: CASTFGDSGNTIYF. The variable domain in full, completed from reference TRBV19 and TRBJ1-3, reads DGGITQSPKYLFRKEGQNVTLSCEQNLNHDAMYWYRQDPGQGLRLIYYSQIVNDFQKGDIAEGYSVSREKKESFPLTVTSAQKNPTAFYLCASTFGDSGNTIYFGEGSWLTVV.

This chain links TRBV7-8 with TRBJ1-2; 8 nucleotides line up with TRBD1. CDR1 is SGHVS, CDR2 FQNEAQ, per germline. The CDR3 is 15 residues long. V shed 2 bases and J 4 bases; nucleotides not matched to a gene: 6. Here the CDR3 DNA reads TGTGCCAGCAGCTTAACCAGGGGGCAAAGCTATGGCTACACCTTC. This sequence encodes CASSLTRGQSYGYTF.

This clone was detected once. The V and J genes are TRBV5-1 and TRBJ1-5, with 7 bases that match TRBD1. Germline V gene sequence: CDR1 SGHRS, CDR2 YFSETQ. V trimming: 0 bases; J trimming: 5 bases; junction bases outside the gene matches: 5. The CDR3 extends over 15 amino acids. The CDR3 reads CASSLVAGGDQPQHF. The CDR3 DNA sequence: TGCGCCAGCAGCTTGGTTGCAGGGGGGGATCAGCCCCAGCATTTT. Looking up the rest from reference TRBV5-1 and TRBJ1-5 gives the full variable domain: KAGVTQTPRYLIKTRGQQVTLSCSPISGHRSVSWYQQTPGQGLQFLFEYFSETQRNKGNFPGRFSGRQFSNSRSEMNVSTLELGDSALYLCASSLVAGGDQPQHFGDGTRLSIL.

CDR3 loop: CASSWTDGSPLHF. In DNA, the CDR3 is TGTGCCAGCAGTTGGACAGACGGATCACCCCTCCACTTT. The V call is TRBV12-3 or TRBV12-4, the J call TRBJ1-6; TRBD1 is a possible D gene (6 bases). The CDR3 covers 13 residues. V was trimmed by 4 bases and J by 10 bases, leaving 11 bases between them.

The CDR3 coding sequence is TGTGCCAGCAGACAGTCCGCGGACGGTGGCTACACCTTC. As protein: CASRQSADGGYTF. The chain joins TRBV28 to TRBJ1-2; D unclear. Trimming removed 6 bases from V and 7 bases from J, with 15 bases in between. CDR1 MDHEN and CDR2 SYDVKM come from the germline V gene. The CDR3 has 13 amino acids.